These 18 T cell receptor beta chains came from one sample sequenced in a study of blood T cell repertoires in COVID-19 (dated by TCRdb to 2019 to 2021). The method behind the library was the immunoSEQ multiplex PCR assay. Sourced from immuneACCESS, this table was stored by TCRdb with only in-frame sequences that have V and J called. A share of the clones is absent; for the studies checked, an unresolved V gene accounts for under half, and the remainder has no known explanation. Counted in this sample were nearly 110,000 clones; less than 90% of them appeared once. Roughly 4.6% of the sample lies in the top ten. Sequencing used peripheral blood. Receptors originate from a human donor in a cohort sampled during active COVID-19.

The chain is built from TRBV28 and TRBJ1-2; 10 nucleotides match TRBD1. The V gene's germline CDR1 is MDHEN and CDR2 SYDVKM. This CDR3 has 17 residues. V lost 5 bases and J lost 3; bases outside the gene matches: 12. The CDR3 region is CASSERQGAKSYYGYTF. The CDR3 nucleotides read TGTGCCAGCAGTGAACGACAGGGGGCGAAGTCCTACTATGGCTACACCTTC.

The chain employs TRBV18 and TRBJ2-7; D may be TRBD1 (5 bases). The germline V and J ends were trimmed by 3 bases and 0 bases, with 15 bases remaining between them. This CDR3 spans 16 amino acids. Germline CDR1 is KGHSH and CDR2 is LQKENI. CDR3 nucleotide sequence: TGTGCCAGCTCACCGGGGTTGGGGCCAAGCTCCTACGAGCAGTACTTC. This codes for CASSPGLGPSSYEQYF.

This chain links TRBV6-1 with TRBJ1-2; a possible D gene is TRBD1 (6 bases). This CDR3 is 13 amino acids long. The germline V gene has CDR1 MNHNS and CDR2 SASEGT. Trimming took off 1 base at V and 8 bases at J, with 11 bases between the two ends. CDR3 region: CASSEVWGGGYTF. For the CDR3, the DNA is TGTGCCAGCAGTGAAGTGTGGGGGGGCGGCTACACCTTC.

This chain joins TRBV24-1 and TRBJ2-3; 8 bases fit TRBD2. The CDR3 consists of 15 residues. Trimming at V came to 6 bases and at J to 4 bases, leaving 8 bases not matched to a gene. CDR1 is KGHDR, CDR2 SFDVKD, per germline. CDR3 amino acids: CATSLSGSRSDTQYF. Here the CDR3 DNA reads TGTGCCACCAGTCTCAGCGGGAGTCGGTCAGATACGCAGTATTTT.

The rearrangement uses TRBV7-2 and TRBJ2-1; 7 positions agree with TRBD2. The CDR3 length is 15 residues. Germline CDR1 and CDR2: SGHTA and FQGNSA. Trimming took 1 base from V and 4 from J; bases not matched to a gene: 4. The DNA for the CDR3 is TGTGCCAGCAGCTTAGGGGCGGGAGCGTACAATGAGCAGTTCTTC. Residues: CASSLGAGAYNEQFF.

The V gene is TRBV7-6, the J gene TRBJ1-1; D unresolved. The CDR3 contains 14 residues. Germline V lookup: CDR1 SGHVS, CDR2 FNYEAQ. Trimming removed 5 bases at V and 0 bases at J, with 10 bases between. The CDR3 DNA follows: TGTGCCAGCAGCCCACGGTCCTTGAACACTGAAGCTTTCTTT. Encoded protein: CASSPRSLNTEAFF.

The CDR3 coding sequence is TGCGCCAGCAGCTCCAGCCTCCTAGGAACGGGCAATGAGCAGTTCTTC. Translated: CASSSSLLGTGNEQFF. The V gene is TRBV5-1, the J gene TRBJ2-1; D gene ambiguous. Trimming cost V 3 bases and J 6 bases, with 19 bases left between them. The length of the CDR3 is 16 residues. Germline lookup yields CDR1 SGHRS and CDR2 YFSETQ.

This chain links TRBV11-2 with TRBJ2-1, with 7 nucleotides matching TRBD2. J was trimmed by 7 bases and V by 5 bases; bases with no gene match: 8. The CDR3 loop spans 14 amino acids. Germline V lookup: CDR1 SGHAT, CDR2 FQNNGV. DNA for the CDR3: TGTGCCAGCAGCACCATTCCTAGCGGTAATGAGCAGTTCTTC. Protein product: CASSTIPSGNEQFF.

This clone was picked up a small number of times. This rearrangement joins TRBV2 to TRBJ2-1; 7 bases map to TRBD2. Germline V gene sequence: CDR1 SNHLY, CDR2 FYNNEI. This CDR3 contains 16 residues. Trimming cost V 2 bases and J 8 bases; bases outside gene matches: 12. The CDR3 loop reads CASSESSGLVGDEQFF. The CDR3 DNA sequence: TGTGCCAGCAGTGAATCTAGCGGCTTGGTAGGCGATGAGCAGTTCTTC.

The rearrangement uses TRBV5-1 and TRBJ2-6; 7 nucleotides match TRBD1. The CDR3 consists of 17 residues. J gave up 2 bases and V 0 bases, and 5 bases lay outside the gene matches. CDR1 is SGHRS and CDR2 is YFSETQ in the germline V gene. CDR3 residues: CASSLGGTVAGANVLTF. In DNA, the CDR3 is TGCGCCAGCAGCTTGGGGGGGACAGTGGCTGGGGCCAACGTCCTGACTTTC.

This sequence joins TRBV5-1 and TRBJ1-5; TRBD1 is a possible D gene (5 bases). The germline V gene encodes CDR1 SGHRS and CDR2 YFSETQ. With 1 base removed from V and 0 bases from J, the gap between germline ends came to 8 bases. The CDR3 totals 15 residues. In DNA form, the CDR3 reads TGCGCCAGCAGCTTGACAGGCGATAGCAATCAGCCCCAGCATTTT. Its protein product is CASSLTGDSNQPQHF.

This chain links TRBV3-1 (or the pseudogene TRBV3-2) with TRBJ1-5, with TRBD1 matching 7 bases. V shed 0 bases, J shed 7 bases, and the junction held 9 bases outside the gene matches. In germline, CDR1 is LGHDT, CDR2 YNNKEL (reference sequence). The CDR3 totals 16 residues. The CDR3 bases are TGTGCCAGCAGCCAAGATGACAGGGACTTGGACCAGCCCCAGCATTTT. Translating it yields CASSQDDRDLDQPQHF.

The rearrangement links TRBV14 to TRBJ1-6, with D unclear. The CDR3 runs to 14 residues. Between the trimmed V and J ends, which lost 0 bases and 10 bases, there was a span of 10 bases. Germline V gene lookup returns CDR1 SGHDN and CDR2 FVKESK. Written as DNA, the CDR3 is TGTGCCAGCAGCCAAGAGGCGAGGGTCTCACCCCTCCACTTT. Translated: CASSQEARVSPLHF.

In this sample, this clone turned up once. The J gene is TRBJ1-3, the V gene TRBV6-5; D may be TRBD1 (6 bases). The CDR3 is made up of 16 amino acids. Trimming shortened V by 3 bases and J by 2 bases, and 14 bases separated the two germline ends. CDR1 is MNHEY, CDR2 SVGAGI, per germline. DNA of the CDR3: TGTGCCAGCAGTTATTTTGGGGGGGCTACTGGAAACACCATATATTTT. This translates into CASSYFGGATGNTIYF.

The chain uses TRBV28 and TRBJ1-5; 7 nucleotides match TRBD1. CDR1 is MDHEN, CDR2 SYDVKM, per germline. CDR3 length: 14 residues. Unmatched junction bases numbered 2, after V lost 3 bases and J lost 3 bases. The chain's CDR3 is CASSFGQVNQPQHF. For the CDR3, the DNA is TGTGCCAGCAGTTTCGGACAGGTCAATCAGCCCCAGCATTTT.

This clone was observed a few times. This chain joins TRBV9 and TRBJ2-1; the match to TRBD2 covers 9 bases. The CDR3 totals 16 residues. Germline V gene data show CDR1 as SGDLS and CDR2 as YYNGEE. Trimming cost V 4 bases and J 3 bases; bases outside gene matches: 8. The CDR3 nucleotides read TGTGCCAGCAGCCCAGATGGGACTAGCAGCTACAATGAGCAGTTCTTC. This translates into CASSPDGTSSYNEQFF.

This rearrangement joins TRBV2 to TRBJ1-3; 7 positions agree with TRBD1. V shed 7 bases, J shed 4 bases, and the junction held 4 bases outside the gene matches. The CDR3 length is 13 residues. The V gene's germline CDR1 is SNHLY and CDR2 FYNNEI. The CDR3 sequence: CASMLDRGNTIYF. Here the CDR3 DNA reads TGTGCCAGCATGTTGGACAGGGGAAACACCATATATTTT.

The rearrangement links TRBV3-1 (or the pseudogene TRBV3-2) to TRBJ2-3; 13 nucleotides align to TRBD2. Germline loops: CDR1 LGHDT, CDR2 YNNKEL (reference sequence). The CDR3 totals 16 residues. V was pared by 2 bases and J by 4 bases, with 3 bases of the junction left unmatched. The CDR3 protein is CASSQTSGRAADTQYF. The CDR3 DNA reads as TGTGCCAGCAGCCAAACTAGCGGGAGGGCCGCAGATACGCAGTATTTT.